This TCR beta chain was captured in a study of blood T cell repertoires in COVID-19. Across the whole study: Samples came from the United States, Italy and Spain, spanning acute and convalescent COVID-19.

This clone came up a few times. This table comes from immunoSEQ multiplex PCR, and its TCRdb copy is limited to in-frame clones, with some not included. Of tens of thousands of clones detected, 86% appear once; the ten largest clones hold approximately 18%. The CDR3 is 12 amino acids. CDR1 is SGHTA, CDR2 FQGNSA, per germline. The V end was cut by 4 bases, the J end by 7 bases, with 10 bases between. The sample was peripheral blood. This rearrangement joins TRBV7-2 to TRBJ1-2, with D possibly being TRBD1 (6 bases). The sequence came from a woman of 80 years or more with acute or convalescent COVID-19. CDR3 DNA sequence: TGTGCCAGCAGCTCTCAACAGGGTGGCTACACCTTC. Encoded protein: CASSSQQGGYTF.